These 16 T cell receptor beta chains share one sample of origin, sequenced in a study of patients and donors after allogeneic stem cell transplantation. In TCRdb, the RT-PCR reads were re-called with MiXCR into one record per CDR3 protein. In the table there are about 200,000 distinct CDR3 sequences, 41% of which are singletons. The source material was blood, either unsorted or a sorted T cell fraction (not recorded which). The source of these receptors is a human donor who was either an allogeneic HSCT recipient or a stem cell or donor lymphocyte infusion donor (not recorded which). It is not recorded whose cells these are; they may come from a transplant donor.

This clonotype came up a few times. J is TRBJ1-3 and V is TRBV3-1; possibly TRBD1 for D (6 bases). Germline CDR1 reads LGHDT; CDR2 reads YNNKEL (reference sequence). The length of the CDR3 is 15 residues. Trimming cost V 4 bases and J 0 bases, with 10 bases left between them. The chain's CDR3 is CASSLMTGSGNTIYF. The CDR3 DNA follows: TGTGCCAGCAGCCTTATGACAGGCTCTGGAAACACCATATATTTT.

The genes are TRBV19 and TRBJ2-5, with TRBD1 matching over 12 bases. CDR3 length equals 14 residues. From germline, CDR1 is LNHDA and CDR2 SQIVND (reference sequence). Trimming took 5 bases from V and 5 from J; bases not matched to a gene: 3. The CDR3 sequence is CASSPGQGAETQYF. In DNA form, the CDR3 reads TGTGCCAGTAGTCCGGGACAGGGGGCCGAGACCCAGTACTTC.

This clonotype has just one count. The V and J genes are TRBV25-1 and TRBJ2-1; 11 bases fit TRBD2. Trimming cost V 4 bases and J 2 bases; bases outside gene matches: 4. This CDR3 contains 16 residues. The germline gives CDR1 MGHDK, CDR2 SYGVNS. In nucleotides, the CDR3 is TGTGCCAGCAGTGTAGTAGCGGGAGGGACCTACAATGAGCAGTTCTTC. It translates to CASSVVAGGTYNEQFF.

J is TRBJ2-1 and V is TRBV29-1; D unresolved. With 0 bases removed from V and 10 bases from J, the gap between germline ends came to 10 bases. Per the germline V gene, CDR1 is SQVTM and CDR2 is ANQGSEA. This CDR3 has 12 amino acids. CDR3 in DNA: TGCAGCGTTGAAGATCTTAGGGCCGAGCAGTTCTTC. It specifies CSVEDLRAEQFF.

DNA of the CDR3: TGTGCCAGCAGCAAAGCCACGGGAAACACCATATATTTT. Its translation is CASSKATGNTIYF. The gene calls are TRBV21-1 and TRBJ1-3. TRBV21-1 is marked as a pseudogene. The length of the CDR3 is 13 residues.

The chain carries TRBV15 and TRBJ1-2; D might be TRBD1 (5 bases). Trimming took 8 bases from V and 5 from J, leaving 15 bases between them. Per the germline V gene, CDR1 is LNHNV and CDR2 is YYDKDF (reference sequence). This CDR3 has 13 residues. The DNA of the CDR3 is TGTGCCACCCCTGAAGGGGCCACTTATGGCTACACCTTC. Its translation: CATPEGATYGYTF.

The rearrangement uses TRBV10-3 and TRBJ1-5; the match to TRBD1 covers 7 bases. With V trimmed by 3 bases and J by 2 bases, 4 bases remained unmatched. Germline V lookup: CDR1 ENHRY, CDR2 SYGVKD. The CDR3 runs to 15 residues. In DNA, the CDR3 is TGTGCCATCAGTGACACAGGGGCGGGCAATCAGCCCCAGCATTTT. Protein product: CAISDTGAGNQPQHF.

This clonotype has a handful of counts. This chain joins TRBV6-6 and TRBJ1-3; D gene unclear. The CDR3 totals 16 residues. CDR1 MNHNY and CDR2 SVGAGI come from the germline V gene (reference sequence). The V end lost 5 bases, the J end lost 0 bases, and 14 bases lay between the germline ends. CDR3 protein: CASSASGVFSGNTIYF. CDR3 nucleotides: TGTGCCAGCAGTGCTAGCGGGGTCTTCTCTGGAAACACCATATATTTT.

The CDR3 sequence is CASSLDRGKGSYTF. In DNA, the CDR3 is TGTGCCAGCAGCCTGGACAGGGGGAAGGGAAGCTACACCTTC. The chain uses TRBV7-9 and TRBJ1-2; 10 nucleotides align to TRBD1. In germline, CDR1 is SEHNR, CDR2 FQNEAQ (reference sequence). V shed 5 bases and J 9 bases; nucleotides not matched to a gene: 9. The CDR3 consists of 14 residues.

The gene calls are TRBV6-5 and TRBJ2-1, with 8 bases matching TRBD2. The CDR3 runs to 15 residues. From germline, CDR1 is MNHEY and CDR2 SVGAGI. V lost 6 bases and J lost 0; bases outside the gene matches: 4. For the CDR3, the DNA is TGTGCCAGCAGCCGACTAGCGAGCTCCTACAATGAGCAGTTCTTC. It codes for CASSRLASSYNEQFF.

There are many counts of this clonotype. The chain carries TRBV5-1 and TRBJ1-2; D remains unclear. Between the trimmed V and J ends, which lost 0 bases and 0 bases, there was a span of 9 bases. The germline gives CDR1 SGHRS, CDR2 YFSETQ. This CDR3 has 15 residues. Here the CDR3 DNA reads TGCGCCAGCAGCTTGGATGGCGTAACTAACTATGGCTACACCTTC. Translation: CASSLDGVTNYGYTF.

The chain joins TRBV6-5 to TRBJ2-7, with 11 nucleotides matching TRBD2. Looked up from germline, CDR1 is MNHEY and CDR2 is SVGAGI. V gave up 6 bases and J gave up 4 bases; unmatched junction bases: 5. CDR3 size: 14 residues. CDR3 residues: CASRPSGRTYEQYF. The CDR3 DNA reads as TGTGCCAGCAGACCTAGCGGGAGGACTTACGAGCAGTACTTC.

This chain links TRBV20-1 with TRBJ2-1; 10 nucleotides line up with TRBD2. This CDR3 has 14 amino acids. V shed 3 bases and J 6 bases; nucleotides not matched to a gene: 5. Looked up from germline, CDR1 is DFQATT and CDR2 is SNEGSKA (reference sequence). The CDR3 region is CSASRTSGFNEQFF. The CDR3, as DNA: TGCAGTGCTAGCCGGACTAGCGGTTTCAATGAGCAGTTCTTC.

The chain carries TRBV7-2 and TRBJ2-5; tentative D call: TRBD1 (6 bases). V was shortened by 3 bases and J by 1 base, with 12 bases between the two germline ends. This CDR3 contains 15 residues. Germline V lookup: CDR1 SGHTA, CDR2 FQGNSA. CDR3 amino acids: CASSFLGALQETQYF. Here the CDR3 DNA reads TGTGCCAGCAGCTTCTTGGGGGCACTCCAAGAGACCCAGTACTTC.

The genes are TRBV12-3 or TRBV12-4 and TRBJ1-5, with unresolved D. CDR3 size: 13 residues. V was pared by 0 bases and J by 6 bases, with 6 bases between. CDR3 sequence (DNA): TGTGCCAGCAGTTTAGCGGTACCTCAGCCCCAGCATTTT. Translated: CASSLAVPQPQHF.

The rearrangement joins TRBV4-3 to TRBJ1-1; TRBD1 is a possible D gene (5 bases). Trimming shortened V by 0 bases and J by 1 base, and 12 bases separated the two germline ends. CDR1 and CDR2 from the germline V gene are LGHNA and YSLEER. The CDR3 is 16 residues long. CDR3 sequence (DNA): TGCGCCAGCAGCCAAGATCCGGGACGGAGGAACACTGAAGCTTTCTTT. It translates to CASSQDPGRRNTEAFF.